This entry describes one TCR beta chain. The target antigen is unknown. The data were produced by immunoSEQ multiplex PCR, yet TCRdb's version contains in-frame clones alone and is incomplete. The sample has 35,000 to 50,000 clones, around 79% seen once. CDR1 is SGHNT and CDR2 is YYREEE in the germline V gene (reference sequence). Trimming cost V 4 bases and J 2 bases, with 16 bases left between them. This CDR3 is built from 16 residues. This sample is part of a study of T cells in localized non-small cell lung cancer. Study-wide points: Overall survival was longer when the density of T cells in the blood was higher. Uninvolved adjacent lung showed higher T cell clonality than tumor. Of the top 100 tumor clones, median approximately 60 were in adjacent lung, some 30 among its top 100. Since sequencing was restricted to only one region of the tumor, intratumor heterogeneity remains a possibility.

This specimen consisted of PBMCs, obtained before any cancer treatment. V is TRBV5-4 and J is TRBJ1-3, with D possibly matching TRBD1 (5 bases). The sequence came from a woman aged 35 to 70 with stage II squamous cell lung carcinoma. The CDR3: CASSLGRLGTGNTIYF. DNA for the CDR3: TGTGCCAGCAGCCTGGGGCGACTGGGGACTGGAAACACCATATATTTT.